The 30 T cell receptor beta chains given below trace back to one sample, sequenced in a study of blood T cell repertoires in COVID-19. Sequenced by immunoSEQ multiplex PCR; TCRdb stores in-frame clones only, minus some. Of 200,000 to 250,000 clones listed, approximately 80% are singletons. The sample was PBMCs or T cells enriched from blood (not recorded which). The receptors were gathered from a woman aged 40-49 years with acute COVID-19.

J is TRBJ2-3 and V is TRBV4-2, with 7 nucleotides matching TRBD2. CDR1 is LGHNA and CDR2 is YNFKEQ in the germline V gene. Losses at the gene ends were 0 bases for V and 0 bases for J; bases not matched to a gene: 0. The CDR3 has 15 amino acids. CDR3 protein: CASSQDSGSTDTQYF. CDR3 DNA sequence: TGTGCCAGCAGCCAAGATAGCGGGAGCACAGATACGCAGTATTTT.

Of note for this clone: This sample also contains other DNA sequences that code for the same CDR3. This sequence joins TRBV7-3 and TRBJ2-2; D gene unclear. V dropped 5 bases and J dropped 1 base, with 8 bases sitting between them. Germline V CDR1 and CDR2: SGHTA, FQGTGA. The CDR3 has 14 amino acids. CDR3 residues: CASSPTGNTGELFF. CDR3 nucleotides: TGTGCCAGCAGCCCGACGGGGAACACCGGGGAGCTGTTTTTT.

The V and J genes are TRBV9 and TRBJ1-1; TRBD1 aligns across 11 bases. This CDR3 is 16 amino acids long. Germline loops: CDR1 SGDLS, CDR2 YYNGEE. Unmatched junction bases numbered 6, after V lost 2 bases and J lost 3 bases. The CDR3 loop is CASSVGQGAGDTEAFF. The CDR3 DNA sequence: TGTGCCAGCAGCGTTGGACAGGGGGCAGGTGACACTGAAGCTTTCTTT.

The chain combines TRBV11-2 with TRBJ2-5; TRBD2 might be the D (5 bases). Trimming removed 1 base from V and 10 bases from J, with 13 bases in between. Germline V gene data show CDR1 as SGHAT and CDR2 as FQNNGV. The length of the CDR3 is 13 residues. CDR3 bases: TGTGCCAGCAGCTTAGGCTCCCGGGGTGGCCAGTACTTC. Its translation is CASSLGSRGGQYF.

This clone was seen a handful of times. The chain has TRBV27 and TRBJ2-1; D perhaps matches TRBD1 (6 bases). V lost 0 bases, J lost 15 bases, and 12 bases lay in between. Germline V gives CDR1 MNHEY, CDR2 SMNVEV (reference sequence). The CDR3 spans 12 residues. CDR3 region: CASSLSGQGLFF. The CDR3 DNA reads TGTGCCAGCAGTTTATCGGGGCAGGGGTTGTTCTTC.

The chain combines TRBV27 with TRBJ2-1; 7 bases match TRBD2. CDR1 and CDR2 from the germline V gene are MNHEY and SMNVEV (reference sequence). V was pared by 4 bases and J by 3 bases, with 6 bases of the junction left unmatched. This CDR3 spans 15 amino acids. CDR3 loop: CASSSGGSRYNEQFF. The CDR3 region has the DNA TGTGCCAGCAGTTCCGGGGGGAGCCGCTACAATGAGCAGTTCTTC.

The chain combines TRBV5-1 with TRBJ2-7; TRBD2 might be the D (6 bases). The CDR3 length is 18 residues. Germline lookup yields CDR1 SGHRS and CDR2 YFSETQ. Trimming removed 0 bases at V and 1 base at J, with 20 bases between. The CDR3 sequence is CASSLGAQGGTRSYEQYF. The CDR3 DNA follows: TGCGCCAGCAGCTTGGGAGCCCAGGGCGGGACCCGTTCCTACGAGCAGTACTTC.

V is TRBV14 and J is TRBJ2-3; 7 bases are shared with TRBD2. The CDR3 has 15 residues. Germline V gene data show CDR1 as SGHDN and CDR2 as FVKESK. Losses at the gene ends were 4 bases for V and 3 bases for J; bases not matched to a gene: 7. This CDR3 is CASSPGLTSTDTQYF. The CDR3 DNA follows: TGTGCCAGCAGCCCGGGACTAACCTCAACAGATACGCAGTATTTT.

The V gene is TRBV10-3, the J gene TRBJ1-2; no clear D. From germline, CDR1 is ENHRY and CDR2 SYGVKD. V was cut by 0 bases and J by 8 bases, with 13 bases left in between. The CDR3 runs to 14 residues. CDR3: CAISESDGQRGYTF. The CDR3 nucleotides read TGTGCCATCAGTGAGTCGGACGGCCAGCGGGGCTACACCTTC.

V and J are TRBV7-9 and TRBJ2-2; weak D call: TRBD1 (6 bases). Trimming cost V 5 bases and J 3 bases, with 16 bases left between them. There are 16 residues in the CDR3. Germline CDR1 reads SEHNR; CDR2 reads FQNEAQ (reference sequence). The CDR3 loop reads CASSPLQGWDTGELFF. The DNA for the CDR3 is TGTGCCAGCAGCCCCCTACAGGGTTGGGACACCGGGGAGCTGTTTTTT.

This chain links TRBV18 with TRBJ2-4; D call uncertain. Per the germline V gene, CDR1 is KGHSH and CDR2 is LQKENI. V shed 2 bases and J shed 3 bases, with 11 bases lying between them. The CDR3 length is 15 residues. For the CDR3, the DNA is TGTGCCAGCTCACCATCCTTAGGAGTCAAAAACATTCAGTACTTC. Its protein product is CASSPSLGVKNIQYF.

This clone has more than one count but fewer than ten. The chain employs TRBV15 and TRBJ1-6; a weak D match, TRBD1 (6 bases). Looked up from germline, CDR1 is LNHNV and CDR2 is YYDKDF (reference sequence). The CDR3 has 15 residues. V was cut by 3 bases and J by 5 bases, with 11 bases left in between. CDR3 residues: CATSSDRFNNSPLHF. CDR3 bases: TGTGCCACCAGCAGTGACAGGTTTAATAATTCACCCCTCCACTTT.

The chain uses TRBV2 and TRBJ1-1, with 7 bases matching TRBD1. CDR3 length equals 15 residues. Germline V gene sequence: CDR1 SNHLY, CDR2 FYNNEI. Trimming took 4 bases from V and 1 from J; bases not matched to a gene: 6. This CDR3 reads CASSAKQGRNTEAFF. The CDR3 nucleotides read TGTGCCAGCAGTGCGAAACAGGGGAGGAACACTGAAGCTTTCTTT.

This chain uses TRBV9 with TRBJ2-1; 7 bases line up with TRBD2. The junction had 8 bases not matched to a gene; V was cut back by 0 bases and J by 5 bases. Looked up from germline, CDR1 is SGDLS and CDR2 is YYNGEE. The CDR3 sequence is 16 residues long. CDR3 amino acids: CASSVVTGGGHNEQFF. As DNA, the CDR3 is TGTGCCAGCAGCGTAGTCACGGGGGGAGGACACAATGAGCAGTTCTTC. Supplemented by reference TRBV9 and TRBJ2-1, the full variable domain reads DSGVTQTPKHLITATGQRVTLRCSPRSGDLSVYWYQQSLDQGLQFLIQYYNGEERAKGNILERFSAQQFPDLHSELNLSSLELGDSALYFCASSVVTGGGHNEQFFGPGTRLTVL.

The chain is built from TRBV24-1 and TRBJ2-5; 9 bases are a match to TRBD2. CDR3 length: 16 residues. With V trimmed by 4 bases and J by 4 bases, 9 bases remained unmatched. CDR1 is KGHDR and CDR2 is SFDVKD in the germline V gene. This CDR3 is CATSEGGRALIETQYF. The CDR3 DNA reads as TGTGCCACCAGTGAAGGCGGGAGGGCGCTAATAGAGACCCAGTACTTC.

The rearrangement uses TRBV7-6 and TRBJ2-5; possible D gene TRBD2, 6 bases. Germline V gene sequence: CDR1 SGHVS, CDR2 FNYEAQ. The CDR3 is 16 residues long. V was shortened by 0 bases and J by 4 bases, with 15 bases between the two germline ends. CDR3 sequence reads: CASSLAPYTGGETQYF. The CDR3 nucleotides read TGTGCCAGCAGCTTAGCCCCCTACACCGGGGGAGAGACCCAGTACTTC.

This clone was seen once. The chain uses TRBV29-1 and TRBJ2-7; 9 nucleotides line up with TRBD1. V lost 6 bases and J lost 11; bases outside the gene matches: 14. There are 13 residues in the CDR3. Per the germline V gene, CDR1 is SQVTM and CDR2 is ANQGSEA. CDR3 region: CSVVTAGTGIKYF. The DNA of the CDR3 is TGCAGCGTGGTTACCGCCGGGACAGGGATCAAGTACTTC.

This clone appeared a few times. The chain uses TRBV27 and TRBJ1-1, with D possibly being TRBD1 (5 bases). In germline, CDR1 is MNHEY, CDR2 SMNVEV (reference sequence). This CDR3 spans 13 amino acids. V dropped 2 bases and J dropped 4 bases, with 8 bases sitting between them. This CDR3 reads CASSLVGGTEAFF. The CDR3 DNA is TGTGCCAGCAGTTTAGTGGGGGGCACTGAAGCTTTCTTT.

This clone appeared a few times. The chain joins TRBV6-5 to TRBJ2-5, with 9 bases aligning to TRBD2. This CDR3 has 15 residues. Per germline, CDR1 MNHEY and CDR2 SVGAGI. V lost 6 bases to trimming and J lost 3 bases; unmatched junction nucleotides: 8. The DNA of the CDR3 is TGTGCCAGCAGCTCAACGGGGACTAGCAAAGAGACCCAGTACTTC. It encodes CASSSTGTSKETQYF.

The CDR3 loop is CASSLSRTDPSTDTQYF. CDR3 nucleotides: TGTGCCAGCAGTTTATCCCGGACAGACCCTAGCACAGATACGCAGTATTTT. V is TRBV27 and J is TRBJ2-3; a weak D match, TRBD1 (6 bases). The V end lost 0 bases, the J end lost 0 bases, and 13 bases lay between the germline ends. There are 17 residues in the CDR3. Germline CDR1 MNHEY, CDR2 SMNVEV (reference sequence).

There are a few counts of this clone. The CDR3 protein is CASSLIQRREGNQPQHF. As DNA, the CDR3 is TGTGCCAGCAGCCTAATACAGAGGAGGGAAGGCAATCAGCCCCAGCATTTT. The chain recombines TRBV3-1 (or the pseudogene TRBV3-2) with TRBJ1-5; unclear D gene. CDR3 length: 17 amino acids. CDR1 LGHDT and CDR2 YNNKEL come from the germline V gene (reference sequence). Trimming cost V 4 bases and J 2 bases, with 18 bases left between them.

This clone was observed a few times. This chain uses TRBV28 with TRBJ2-5; 8 nucleotides agree with TRBD2. CDR1 and CDR2 from the germline V gene are MDHEN and SYDVKM. This CDR3 is built from 14 residues. Trimming at V came to 3 bases and at J to 5 bases, leaving 5 bases not matched to a gene. This CDR3 is CASSFGGLAETQYF. The CDR3 DNA reads as TGTGCCAGCAGTTTCGGAGGACTAGCTGAGACCCAGTACTTC.

The chain is built from TRBV29-1 and TRBJ1-1, with D unclear. The CDR3 runs 13 residues. Germline V gene data show CDR1 as SQVTM and CDR2 as ANQGSEA. The germline V and J ends were trimmed by 4 bases and 0 bases, with 9 bases remaining between them. The CDR3 coding sequence is TGCAGCGTTGTTAGAACTCTGAACACTGAAGCTTTCTTT. It specifies CSVVRTLNTEAFF.

About this clone itself: Because the CDR3's place on the DNA is in doubt, the DNA is left out and the CDR3 is given as listed by TCRdb. The chain employs TRBV5-6 and TRBJ2-3; the table's TRBD2 call for D was not verified on the DNA. Germline V gene lookup returns CDR1 SGHDT and CDR2 YYEEEE. The CDR3 length is 16 residues, termini included. CDR3 sequence: CASSLFFGVRGDTQYF.

This rearrangement joins TRBV5-1 to TRBJ2-3, with D uncertain. The CDR3 runs to 12 residues. Germline CDR1 and CDR2: SGHRS and YFSETQ. The V and J ends lost 0 bases and 14 bases respectively, with 13 bases between them. CDR3 DNA: TGCGCCAGCAGCTTGGAGCGATCCGGGTGGTATTTT. This gives the protein CASSLERSGWYF. Full variable domain (outside the CDR3, taken from reference TRBV5-1 and TRBJ2-3): KAGVTQTPRYLIKTRGQQVTLSCSPISGHRSVSWYQQTPGQGLQFLFEYFSETQRNKGNFPGRFSGRQFSNSRSEMNVSTLELGDSALYLCASSLERSGWYFGPGTRLTVL.

This chain joins TRBV10-1 and TRBJ1-1; tentative D call: TRBD1 (5 bases). Trimming took off 2 bases at V and 7 bases at J, with 14 bases between the two ends. Germline V CDR1 and CDR2: WNHNN, SYGVQD (reference sequence). CDR3 length: 14 amino acids. This CDR3 is CASSEHRGGNEAFF. The CDR3 bases are TGCGCCAGCAGTGAGCATAGGGGAGGCAATGAAGCTTTCTTT.

This chain joins TRBV7-8 and TRBJ1-1; TRBD1 matches at 7 bases. V lost 1 base to trimming and J lost 0 bases; unmatched junction nucleotides: 5. Germline loops: CDR1 SGHVS, CDR2 FQNEAQ. The CDR3 covers 16 residues. The CDR3 region has the DNA TGTGCCAGCAGCTTAGGGGGACAGCGAATGAACACTGAAGCTTTCTTT. The encoded protein is CASSLGGQRMNTEAFF.

The chain carries TRBV28 and TRBJ2-7; TRBD2 matches at 9 bases. This CDR3 is 17 amino acids long. Germline CDR1 is MDHEN and CDR2 is SYDVKM. J was trimmed by 3 bases and V by 5 bases; bases with no gene match: 14. CDR3 region: CASSPPLLAGILYEQYF. The CDR3 nucleotides are TGTGCCAGCAGTCCCCCCCTCCTAGCGGGAATTCTCTACGAGCAGTACTTC.

The count of this clone is one. The chain links TRBV11-2 to TRBJ2-2; a possible D gene is TRBD2 (6 bases). The CDR3 runs 15 residues. The V end was cut by 2 bases, the J end by 5 bases, with 12 bases between. Germline CDR1 reads SGHAT; CDR2 reads FQNNGV. DNA for the CDR3: TGTGCCAGCAGCTTAACTCAGACTAGAACCGGGGAGCTGTTTTTT. It codes for CASSLTQTRTGELFF.

This clone showed up just a few times. The V gene is TRBV6-4, the J gene TRBJ1-6; D is undetermined. The V gene's germline CDR1 is MRHNA and CDR2 SNTAGT. The V end lost 3 bases, the J end lost 10 bases, and 10 bases lay between the germline ends. The CDR3 covers 13 residues. DNA for the CDR3: TGTGCCAGCAGTGAATTAGCCGGATCACCCCTCCACTTT. Residues: CASSELAGSPLHF.